This T cell receptor beta chain was identified in a study of cytomegalovirus exposure and HLA in healthy donors. Whole-study results and caveats: Immune exposure information comprised only CMV serostatus.

This clone came up once. Antigen specificity is unknown. This CDR3 region has 15 residues. In germline, CDR1 is SQVTM, CDR2 ANQGSEA. With 4 bases clipped from V and 7 bases from J, the junction kept 10 bases outside the gene matches. Primers included in the PCR were 60 Vbeta and 13 Jbeta primers. Sequenced by immunoSEQ multiplex PCR; TCRdb stores in-frame clones only, minus some. Of under 200,000 clones in the sample, 81% were seen once. This receptor was obtained from a man aged 50 to 60 in good health and CMV-seropositive. The sequenced sample was PBMCs. This chain connects TRBV29-1 to TRBJ2-1; 10 positions match TRBD2. CDR3 loop: CSVVLGASGSNEQFF. For the CDR3, the DNA is TGCAGCGTTGTGCTGGGGGCTAGCGGGAGTAATGAGCAGTTCTTC.